This entry features one T cell receptor beta chain sequence. The data originate from a study of T cell changes during pregnancy in multiple sclerosis. This CDR3 comprises 14 residues. With V trimmed by 4 bases and J by 3 bases, 3 bases remained unmatched. Germline CDR1 SGHDN, CDR2 FVKESK. Method: immunoSEQ multiplex PCR; TCRdb's copy keeps in-frame clones and lacks some. The sample yields tens of thousands of clones, roughly 93% seen once. The rearrangement links TRBV14 to TRBJ1-1; 9 positions agree with TRBD1. Sequenced here: peripheral blood, sampled in the third trimester of pregnancy. The receptor's source is a female donor with multiple sclerosis, enrolled in a pregnancy study. This CDR3 reads CASSPRQGDTEAFF. The DNA of the CDR3 is TGTGCCAGCAGCCCCAGACAGGGGGACACTGAAGCTTTCTTT.